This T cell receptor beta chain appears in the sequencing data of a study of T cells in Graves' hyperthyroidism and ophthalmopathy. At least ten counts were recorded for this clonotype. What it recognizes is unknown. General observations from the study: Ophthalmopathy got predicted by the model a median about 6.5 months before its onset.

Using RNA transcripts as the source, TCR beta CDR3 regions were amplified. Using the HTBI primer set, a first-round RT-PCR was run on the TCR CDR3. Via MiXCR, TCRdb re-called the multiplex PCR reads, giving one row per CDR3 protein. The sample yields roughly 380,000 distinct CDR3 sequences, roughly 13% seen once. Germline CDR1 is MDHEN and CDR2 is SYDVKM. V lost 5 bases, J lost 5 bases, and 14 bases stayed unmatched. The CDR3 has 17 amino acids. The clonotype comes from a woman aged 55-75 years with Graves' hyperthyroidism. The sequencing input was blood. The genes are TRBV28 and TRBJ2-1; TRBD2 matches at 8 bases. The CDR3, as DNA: TGTGCCAGCAGTCAGAATGGGTTGGGCGGGAGGCACAATGAGCAGTTCTTC. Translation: CASSQNGLGGRHNEQFF. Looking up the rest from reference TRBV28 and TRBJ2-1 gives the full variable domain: DVKVTQSSRYLVKRTGEKVFLECVQDMDHENMFWYRQDPGLGLRLIYFSYDVKMKEKGDIPEGYSVSREKKERFSLILESASTNQTSMYLCASSQNGLGGRHNEQFFGPGTRLTVL.